Listed below are T cell receptor beta chains from one sample, sequenced in a study of OX40 agonist ivuxolimab in advanced cancers. Sequenced by immunoSEQ multiplex PCR; TCRdb stores in-frame clones only, minus some. Among about 45,000 clones listed, roughly 88% were seen once. The specimen comprised CD4+ or CD8+ T cells sorted from blood, sampled in a trial of the OX40 agonist ivuxolimab. These receptors were taken from an adult with an advanced solid tumor such as melanoma, head and neck, liver or kidney cancer. Both conserved end residues are part of each CDR3. D genes are given only for firm matches. Rows give clone size only sometimes, using once, few, many, or a class for an expanded clone.

D gene: TRBD2
V gene: TRBV2
clone size: .
J gene: TRBJ2-7
CDR3 length: 13
CDR3 protein: CASSAAGVSEQYF
CDR3 DNA: TGTGCCAGCAGTGCAGCGGGAGTTAGCGAGCAGTACTTC

D gene: TRBD2
V gene: TRBV4-2
clone size: .
J gene: TRBJ2-7
CDR3 length: 15
CDR3 protein: CASSPGLAGAYEQYF
CDR3 DNA: TGTGCCAGCAGCCCGGGACTAGCGGGGGCCTACGAGCAGTACTTC

D gene: TRBD1
V gene: TRBV28
clone size: .
J gene: TRBJ2-7
CDR3 length: 13
CDR3 protein: CASSLTGAYEQYF
CDR3 DNA: TGTGCCAGCAGTTTAACAGGGGCCTACGAGCAGTACTTC

D gene: .
V gene: TRBV2
clone size: .
J gene: TRBJ2-1
CDR3 length: 13
CDR3 protein: CASSYLTSNEQFF
CDR3 DNA: TGTGCCAGCAGTTACTTGACTAGCAATGAGCAGTTCTTC

D gene: .
V gene: TRBV27
clone size: .
J gene: TRBJ1-1
CDR3 length: 16
CDR3 protein: CASSLSQGYMNTEAFF
CDR3 DNA: TGTGCCAGCAGTTTATCCCAGGGGTACATGAACACTGAAGCTTTCTTT

D gene: TRBD2
V gene: TRBV29-1
clone size: once
J gene: TRBJ2-2
CDR3 length: 18
CDR3 protein: CSVEIRTSGRANTGELFF
CDR3 DNA: TGCAGCGTTGAGATCCGGACTAGCGGTCGTGCGAACACCGGGGAGCTGTTTTTT

D gene: .
V gene: TRBV18
clone size: .
J gene: TRBJ2-3
CDR3 length: 12
CDR3 protein: CASSDIGDTQYF
CDR3 DNA: TGTGCCAGCTCAGACATTGGGGATACGCAGTATTTT

D gene: .
V gene: TRBV6-1
clone size: .
J gene: TRBJ2-7
CDR3 length: 14
CDR3 protein: CASSDTSSNYEQYF
CDR3 DNA: TGTGCCAGCAGTGACACATCGTCTAACTACGAGCAGTACTTC

D gene: .
V gene: TRBV7-2
clone size: .
J gene: TRBJ2-7
CDR3 length: 12
CDR3 protein: CASSLTGYEQYF
CDR3 DNA: TGTGCCAGCAGCTTGACCGGGTACGAGCAGTACTTC

D gene: .
V gene: TRBV5-1
clone size: .
J gene: TRBJ2-1
CDR3 length: 14
CDR3 protein: CASSYVQGTNEQFF
CDR3 DNA: TGCGCCAGCAGCTATGTCCAGGGGACGAATGAGCAGTTCTTC

D gene: .
V gene: TRBV4-2
clone size: .
J gene: TRBJ1-1
CDR3 length: 13
CDR3 protein: CASSQAGVTEAFF
CDR3 DNA: TGTGCCAGCAGCCAAGCGGGGGTGACTGAAGCTTTCTTT

D gene: .
V gene: TRBV19
clone size: once
J gene: TRBJ1-5
CDR3 length: 15
CDR3 protein: CASSMSGVSNQPQHF
CDR3 DNA: TGTGCCAGTAGTATGTCAGGAGTTAGCAATCAGCCCCAGCATTTT

D gene: .
V gene: TRBV4-3
clone size: .
J gene: TRBJ2-6
CDR3 length: 15
CDR3 protein: CASSRDGSGANVLTF
CDR3 DNA: TGCGCCAGCAGTCGGGACGGCTCTGGGGCCAACGTCCTGACTTTC

D gene: .
V gene: TRBV19
clone size: once
J gene: TRBJ2-1
CDR3 length: 19
CDR3 protein: CASRKNALSGPFLYGEQFF
CDR3 DNA: TGTGCCAGTAGAAAGAATGCTTTAAGCGGTCCCTTTTTATACGGTGAGCAGTTCTTC

D gene: TRBD2
V gene: TRBV12-5
clone size: .
J gene: TRBJ2-1
CDR3 length: 16
CDR3 protein: CASGFSSGGAYNEQFF
CDR3 DNA: TGTGCTAGTGGTTTCTCTAGCGGGGGGGCGTACAATGAGCAGTTCTTC

D gene: .
V gene: TRBV11-2
clone size: .
J gene: TRBJ1-3
CDR3 length: 15
CDR3 protein: CASSHSRVSGNTIYF
CDR3 DNA: TGTGCCAGCAGCCACTCCAGGGTCTCTGGAAACACCATATATTTT

D gene: .
V gene: TRBV7-9
clone size: .
J gene: TRBJ2-7
CDR3 length: 14
CDR3 protein: CASSFSGQTYEQYF
CDR3 DNA: TGTGCCAGCAGCTTTTCTGGACAAACCTACGAGCAGTACTTC

D gene: .
V gene: TRBV7-3
clone size: .
J gene: TRBJ2-2
CDR3 length: 16
CDR3 protein: CASSVVARRPAGELFF
CDR3 DNA: TGTGCCAGCAGCGTAGTAGCTAGGCGCCCCGCCGGGGAGCTGTTTTTT

D gene: .
V gene: TRBV2
clone size: .
J gene: TRBJ2-3
CDR3 length: 13
CDR3 protein: CASRVKGTDTQYF
CDR3 DNA: TGTGCCAGCAGGGTCAAGGGGACAGATACGCAGTATTTT

D gene: .
V gene: TRBV7-9
clone size: few
J gene: TRBJ1-1
CDR3 length: 12
CDR3 protein: CASSVGTFEAFF
CDR3 DNA: TGTGCCAGCAGCGTCGGGACATTTGAAGCTTTCTTT

D gene: .
V gene: TRBV6-6
clone size: few
J gene: TRBJ1-1
CDR3 length: 14
CDR3 protein: CASRPLREITEAFF
CDR3 DNA: TGTGCCAGCAGACCCCTCAGGGAAATCACTGAAGCTTTCTTT

D gene: .
V gene: TRBV11-3
clone size: .
J gene: TRBJ2-2
CDR3 length: 13
CDR3 protein: CASSLENTGELFF
CDR3 DNA: TGTGCCAGCAGCTTAGAGAACACCGGGGAGCTGTTTTTT

D gene: TRBD2
V gene: TRBV30
clone size: .
J gene: TRBJ2-1
CDR3 length: 13
CDR3 protein: CAGGGVPYNEQFF
CDR3 DNA: TGTGCCGGGGGGGGAGTCCCCTACAATGAGCAGTTCTTC

D gene: .
V gene: TRBV14
clone size: .
J gene: TRBJ2-3
CDR3 length: 13
CDR3 protein: CASSQYSTDTQYF
CDR3 DNA: TGTGCCAGCAGCCAGTACAGCACAGATACGCAGTATTTT

D gene: .
V gene: TRBV2
clone size: .
J gene: TRBJ2-3
CDR3 length: 15
CDR3 protein: CASSGSETSTDTQYF
CDR3 DNA: TGTGCCAGCAGTGGGAGCGAAACTAGCACAGATACGCAGTATTTT

D gene: .
V gene: TRBV7-2
clone size: .
J gene: TRBJ1-2
CDR3 length: 15
CDR3 protein: CASTPVRGTNYGYTF
CDR3 DNA: TGTGCCAGCACGCCAGTCAGGGGAACTAACTATGGCTACACCTTC

D gene: TRBD2
V gene: TRBV5-6
clone size: once
J gene: TRBJ2-3
CDR3 length: 16
CDR3 protein: CASSLIGRGTSDTQYF
CDR3 DNA: TGTGCCAGCAGCTTGATTGGGCGGGGGACGTCAGATACGCAGTATTTT

D gene: .
V gene: TRBV9
clone size: once
J gene: TRBJ1-3
CDR3 length: 16
CDR3 protein: CASSPPGRPSGNTIYF
CDR3 DNA: TGTGCCAGCAGCCCCCCCGGGCGACCCTCTGGAAACACCATATATTTT

D gene: TRBD1
V gene: TRBV5-1
clone size: .
J gene: TRBJ2-2
CDR3 length: 16
CDR3 protein: CASSLDGQGDTGELFF
CDR3 DNA: TGCGCCAGCAGCTTGGATGGGCAGGGGGACACCGGGGAGCTGTTTTTT

D gene: .
V gene: TRBV6-5
clone size: .
J gene: TRBJ1-1
CDR3 length: 14
CDR3 protein: CASSLLGGNTEAFF
CDR3 DNA: TGTGCCAGCAGCCTCCTAGGGGGGAACACTGAAGCTTTCTTT

D gene: TRBD1
V gene: TRBV30
clone size: .
J gene: TRBJ2-2
CDR3 length: 14
CDR3 protein: CAWSTGGNTGELFF
CDR3 DNA: TGTGCCTGGTCGACAGGGGGCAACACCGGGGAGCTGTTTTTT

D gene: .
V gene: TRBV4-1
clone size: .
J gene: TRBJ2-7
CDR3 length: 15
CDR3 protein: CASSQMGGTSYEQYF
CDR3 DNA: TGCGCCAGCAGCCAAATGGGGGGTACCTCCTACGAGCAGTACTTC

D gene: .
V gene: TRBV4-1
clone size: few
J gene: TRBJ2-7
CDR3 length: 15
CDR3 protein: CASSQQGFAYYEQYF
CDR3 DNA: TGCGCCAGCAGCCAACAGGGTTTCGCGTACTACGAGCAGTACTTC

D gene: .
V gene: TRBV15
clone size: .
J gene: TRBJ1-4
CDR3 length: 16
CDR3 protein: CATSRTTRSTNEKLFF
CDR3 DNA: TGTGCCACCAGCAGAACGACGAGGTCAACTAATGAAAAACTGTTTTTT

D gene: .
V gene: TRBV11-2
clone size: .
J gene: TRBJ1-3
CDR3 length: 15
CDR3 protein: CASSFKQHSGNTIYF
CDR3 DNA: TGTGCCAGCAGCTTTAAACAGCACTCTGGAAACACCATATATTTT

D gene: .
V gene: TRBV4-3
clone size: once
J gene: TRBJ2-3
CDR3 length: 13
CDR3 protein: CASSQGRTDTQYF
CDR3 DNA: TGCGCCAGCAGCCAAGGACGCACAGATACGCAGTATTTT

D gene: .
V gene: TRBV11-3
clone size: .
J gene: TRBJ2-3
CDR3 length: 14
CDR3 protein: CASSSQGGLDTQYF
CDR3 DNA: TGTGCCAGCAGCTCACAGGGAGGATTAGATACGCAGTATTTT